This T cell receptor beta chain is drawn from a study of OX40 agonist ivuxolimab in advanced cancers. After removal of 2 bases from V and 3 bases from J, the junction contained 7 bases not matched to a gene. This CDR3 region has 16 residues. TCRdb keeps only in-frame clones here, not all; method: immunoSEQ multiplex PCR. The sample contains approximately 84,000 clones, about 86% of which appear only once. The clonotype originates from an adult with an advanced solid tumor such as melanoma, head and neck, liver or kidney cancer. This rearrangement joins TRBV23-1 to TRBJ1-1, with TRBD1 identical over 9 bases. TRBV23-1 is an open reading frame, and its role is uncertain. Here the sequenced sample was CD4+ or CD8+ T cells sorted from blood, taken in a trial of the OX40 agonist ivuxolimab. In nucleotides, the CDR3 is TGCGCCAGCAGTCAAGTGCGGGACAGGGACCACACTGAAGCTTTCTTT. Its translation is CASSQVRDRDHTEAFF.